The clone carrying this T cell receptor beta chain was seen more than once but under ten times. The antigen remains unidentified. The data were taken from a study of CD8 T cells in ankylosing spondylitis. Study-wide results and caveats: Reports say disease-linked clones showed up significantly more in matched ankylosing spondylitis synovial fluid. A TCR beta motif of eight or nine highly homologous variants seemed to mark ankylosing spondylitis blood. Before this, some motif variants had been reported in reactive arthritis synovial fluid and blood. Disease-associated clonotypes exhibited CD8+ identity and were relatively infrequent in peripheral blood.

Quantitative 5'-RACE with molecular barcodes produced the TCR beta libraries. TCRdb redid the calling of the 5' RACE reads with MiXCR, one entry per CDR3 protein. The table shows 350,000 to 550,000 distinct CDR3 sequences, with 20% to 30% occurring only once. The sequence was obtained from a male donor with ankylosing spondylitis. The sample consisted of blood, either unsorted or a sorted T cell fraction (not recorded which).

The chain's CDR3 is CASSLEGADTEAFF. The CDR3 coding sequence is TGTGCCAGCAGTTTAGAAGGGGCGGACACTGAAGCTTTCTTT. This sequence joins TRBV12-3 or TRBV12-4 and TRBJ1-1; D is perhaps TRBD1 (5 bases). The CDR3 is 14 amino acids. The V gene lost 1 base and the J gene lost 3 bases, with 9 bases spanning the gap.